This T cell receptor beta chain was captured by sequencing in a study of CXCR3-negative and CXCR3-positive naive CD8 T cells. In preparing the TRB cDNA libraries, 5' RACE with UMI labels was used. TCRdb re-called the 5' RACE reads and catalogs CDR3 proteins one per entry, DNA excluded. This sample's table reports tens of thousands of distinct CDR3 sequences. The CDR3 covers 16 residues. In germline, CDR1 is MNHEY, CDR2 SMNVEV (reference sequence). V is TRBV27 and J is TRBJ2-5; TCRdb returns TRBD1, unconfirmable since there is no DNA. The sample comprised memory CD8+ T cells from blood. This receptor was obtained from a human donor in good health. Some clones in this sample may be carry-over from other donors' samples. The CDR3 here is CASSLTGGTGKETQYF.